This is a list of T cell receptor beta chains from one sample in a study of T cell changes during pregnancy in multiple sclerosis. TCRdb's copy holds only in-frame clones and misses some; the assay was immunoSEQ multiplex PCR. The sample has around 70,000 clones, about 92% seen once. The specimen comprised peripheral blood, sampled in the second trimester of pregnancy. The receptors were gathered from a female donor in good health, enrolled as a control in a pregnancy study. Both conserved end residues are part of each CDR3. A D gene is named only where the DNA matches it firmly. A clone size is listed for some rows: how often the clone was seen (once, few, many), or a class if it is expanded.

>TRBD2|-|TRBJ2-7|TRBV19
TGTGCCAGTAATAACCTAGCGGGGACTTACGAGCAGTACTTC
CASNNLAGTYEQYF
>-|-|TRBJ1-1|TRBV18
TGTGCCAGCTCACTTTTGGAGGGCATCTCGCCTAACACTGAAGCTTTCTTT
CASSLLEGISPNTEAFF
>-|-|TRBJ2-6|TRBV9
TGTGCCAGCAGCACGACAGTGACTGGGGCCAACGTCCTGACTTTC
CASSTTVTGANVLTF
>-|-|TRBJ1-5|TRBV9
TGTGCCAGCAGCGGGAGGGTGGGTGGGCCCCAGCATTTT
CASSGRVGGPQHF
>TRBD2|once|TRBJ2-3|TRBV18
TGTGCCAGCTCGCCGACTAGCTCCGCAGATACGCAGTATTTT
CASSPTSSADTQYF
>-|-|TRBJ1-2|TRBV27
TGTGCCAGCAGTTTATCGTACGGGTCGAGGGGCTACACCTTC
CASSLSYGSRGYTF
>-|-|TRBJ1-6|TRBV7-2
TGTGCCAGCAGCTTAGAAGGTGGCAGGCCTAATTCACCCCTCCACTTT
CASSLEGGRPNSPLHF
>TRBD1|-|TRBJ2-2|TRBV18
TGTGCCAGCTTGGGACAGGGGACGAACACCGGGGAGCTGTTTTTT
CASLGQGTNTGELFF
>-|-|TRBJ1-5|TRBV2
TGTGCCAGCAGGGGGCAGGCTTGGGGACAGCCCCAGCATTTT
CASRGQAWGQPQHF
>TRBD1|-|TRBJ1-2|TRBV10-3
TGTGCCATCACCTCCGGGACAGGGTTGGAGGCGAGCACCTTC
CAITSGTGLEASTF
>TRBD1|-|TRBJ1-1|TRBV7-2
TGTGCCAGCAGCTTCCCGGGACAGGGAAGCACTGAAGCTTTCTTT
CASSFPGQGSTEAFF
>-|-|TRBJ1-4|TRBV7-2
TGTGCCAGCAGCCGGACAGACCGTAATGAAAAACTGTTTTTT
CASSRTDRNEKLFF
>TRBD2|once|TRBJ2-5|TRBV30
TGTGCTTGGAGTTCGCGGGGGAAACTTGACTTC
CAWSSRGKLDF
>TRBD2|once|TRBJ2-1|TRBV7-9
TGTGCCAGCAGCTCGGGACTAGCGGGGGGGCTCAATGAGCAGTTCTTC
CASSSGLAGGLNEQFF
>-|-|TRBJ1-5|TRBV7-2
TGTGCCAGCAGCTTAGTCGGGTCCGATCAGCCCCAGCATTTT
CASSLVGSDQPQHF
>-|few|TRBJ1-1|TRBV4-1
TGCGCCAGCAGCCAAGGGCTCCAAGCTTTCTTT
CASSQGLQAFF
>TRBD1|-|TRBJ2-5|TRBV5-1
TGCGCCAGCAGCCAGCAGGACAGGACCCAAGAGACCCAGTACTTC
CASSQQDRTQETQYF
>TRBD1|-|TRBJ2-7|TRBV28
TGTGCCAGCAGTTTTTGGGGACAGGGCTCCTACGAGCAGTACTTC
CASSFWGQGSYEQYF
>TRBD2|-|TRBJ2-7|TRBV30
TGTGCCTGGGAGCGGGGGTCCAGCTACGAGCAGTACTTC
CAWERGSSYEQYF
>TRBD1|-|TRBJ1-1|TRBV5-1
TGCGCCAGCAGCTTGGGACAGGGGTCTTCAGCTTTCTTT
CASSLGQGSSAFF
>TRBD2|-|TRBJ2-5|TRBV30
TGTGCCTGGAGTTCCGGCGGGGGTGGGCAAGAGACCCAGTACTTC
CAWSSGGGGQETQYF
>TRBD1|-|TRBJ2-2|TRBV5-6
TGTGCCAGCAGCTTGAGGCCAGGGGGAAACACCGGGGAGCTGTTTTTT
CASSLRPGGNTGELFF
>-|-|TRBJ2-7|TRBV11-3
TGTGCCAGCAGCTTAGGGCAGGACTACGAGCAGTACTTC
CASSLGQDYEQYF
>TRBD2|-|TRBJ2-3|TRBV7-9
TGTGCCAGCAGAATACTAGCGGCGGATACGCAGTATTTT
CASRILAADTQYF
>TRBD2|-|TRBJ2-7|TRBV4-3
TGCGCCAGCAGCCAAGAGGGTGCGGGGGACGAGCAGTACTTC
CASSQEGAGDEQYF
>TRBD1|-|TRBJ1-6|TRBV5-1
TGCGCCAGCAGCATCCAAACCGGGACAGTGAATTCACCCCTCCACTTT
CASSIQTGTVNSPLHF
>-|-|TRBJ1-1|TRBV7-9
TGTGCCAGCAGCTTAGCGTTTCAGCGAACTTTGAACACTGAAGCTTTCTTT
CASSLAFQRTLNTEAFF
>TRBD1|-|TRBJ2-1|TRBV6-5
TGTGCCAGCAGTTCAGGGGGCAGCAATGAGCAGTTCTTC
CASSSGGSNEQFF
>TRBD1|-|TRBJ1-2|TRBV10-2
TGCGCCAGCAGTGAAGGGACAGGCATCTATGGCTACACCTTC
CASSEGTGIYGYTF
>-|-|TRBJ2-3|TRBV30
TGTGCCTGGAGTACTTCGGGAAATACGCAGTATTTT
CAWSTSGNTQYF
>TRBD1|-|TRBJ1-1|TRBV18
TGTGCCAGCTCCCAGGACAGGGAAGCTTTCTTT
CASSQDREAFF
>-|-|TRBJ2-6|TRBV15
TGTGCCACCAGCAGCCCCGACAGCAGCTCTGGGGCCAACGTCCTGACTTTC
CATSSPDSSSGANVLTF
>-|-|TRBJ1-5|TRBV7-6
TGTGCCAGCAGCCCCGGGGGGTGGAATAGCAATCAGCCCCAGCATTTT
CASSPGGWNSNQPQHF
>TRBD1|-|TRBJ1-1|TRBV10-3
TGTGCCATCAGTGAGGTCGGACAGGGAAACACTGAAGCTTTCTTT
CAISEVGQGNTEAFF
>TRBD1|-|TRBJ1-1|TRBV4-3
TGCGCCAGCAGCCAAGGGGGAAGGGGGCTGAACACTGAAGCTTTCTTT
CASSQGGRGLNTEAFF
>-|-|TRBJ2-2|TRBV5-1
TGCGCCAGCAGCTTGGAACGGGCCGAGGGCGGGGAGCTGTTTTTT
CASSLERAEGGELFF
>-|-|TRBJ2-1|TRBV10-3
TGTGCCATCAGTGCGGGACACGGGATGCAGTACAATGAGCAGTTCTTC
CAISAGHGMQYNEQFF
>-|-|TRBJ1-1|TRBV6-1
TGTGCCAGCAGCCAGTCCAGCCGAGGGGAAGCTTTCTTT
CASSQSSRGEAFF
>-|-|TRBJ2-5|TRBV10-3
TGTGCCACCCGGGACCAAGAGACCCAGTACTTC
CATRDQETQYF
>-|once|TRBJ1-1|TRBV7-9
TGTGCCAGCAGCCCCCCGGGGTTGAACACTGAAGCTTTCTTT
CASSPPGLNTEAFF
>-|-|TRBJ1-5|TRBV2
TGTGCCAGCAGCGAGGGGGTGGTTGCCGGCAATCAGCCCCAGCATTTT
CASSEGVVAGNQPQHF
>TRBD1|-|TRBJ1-2|TRBV5-1
TGCGCCAGCAGCTCGGGACAGGGGGCTTATGGCTACACCTTC
CASSSGQGAYGYTF
>TRBD2|-|TRBJ2-7|TRBV27
TGTGCCAGCAGTGGTCTAGCGGGGGGCTCCTACGAGCAGTACTTC
CASSGLAGGSYEQYF
>-|-|TRBJ2-2|TRBV28
TGTGCCACCATTCGACAGAACACCGGGGAGCTGTTTTTT
CATIRQNTGELFF
>-|-|TRBJ2-6|TRBV19
TGTGCCAGTAGGAAGGCAGGGGTCCCCTCTGGGGCCAACGTCCTGACTTTC
CASRKAGVPSGANVLTF